Listed here are 27 T cell receptor beta chains from one sample, sequenced in a study of T cells in Graves' hyperthyroidism and ophthalmopathy. Amplification targeted TCR beta CDR3 regions from RNA transcripts. The TCR CDR3 was amplified in a first-round RT-PCR using the HTBI primer set. MiXCR, run by TCRdb on the multiplex PCR reads, gives a single entry per CDR3 protein. The data contain about 500,000 distinct CDR3 sequences, 16% of them singletons. The sequencing input was blood. The receptors derive from a woman aged 18-30 years with Graves' hyperthyroidism.

This clonotype was recorded at least ten times. The rearrangement links TRBV12-3 or TRBV12-4 to TRBJ2-1; no clear D. V lost 3 bases and J 0 bases, leaving 12 bases between the germline ends. This CDR3 has 16 amino acids. CDR3 protein: CASSLVGGSSYNEQFF. CDR3 coding DNA: TGTGCCAGCAGTTTGGTAGGCGGAAGCTCCTACAATGAGCAGTTCTTC.

The CDR3 reads CASRRGTSGRASEQFF. The CDR3 DNA reads as TGCGCCAGCAGACGTGGGACTAGCGGGAGGGCCAGTGAGCAGTTCTTC. The chain recombines TRBV5-1 with TRBJ2-1, with TRBD2 identical over 16 bases. The V gene's germline CDR1 is SGHRS and CDR2 YFSETQ. The CDR3 is 16 amino acids. The V gene end was trimmed by 5 bases and the J gene end by 9 bases; junction bases not matched to a gene: 8.

This clonotype was seen ten or more times. The chain combines TRBV20-1 with TRBJ2-7; D remains ambiguous. Germline V gene data show CDR1 as DFQATT and CDR2 as SNEGSKA (reference sequence). The CDR3 is made up of 16 amino acids. Trimming took off 3 bases at V and 0 bases at J, with 18 bases between the two ends. The chain's CDR3 is CSASGDGERLSYEQYF. The DNA for the CDR3 is TGCAGTGCTAGCGGCGATGGCGAGAGGCTCTCCTACGAGCAGTACTTC.

The V call is TRBV5-1, the J call TRBJ1-2; the match to TRBD1 covers 10 bases. The CDR3 extends over 14 amino acids. Germline CDR1 and CDR2: SGHRS and YFSETQ. With V trimmed by 4 bases and J by 4 bases, 4 bases remained unmatched. This CDR3 reads CASSQTGGVYGYTF. The CDR3, as DNA: TGCGCCAGCAGCCAGACAGGGGGCGTCTATGGCTACACCTTC.

This clonotype has a count of ten or more. The chain joins TRBV20-1 to TRBJ2-5; D is perhaps TRBD1 or TRBD2 (5 bases each). The CDR3 is 16 residues long. The V and J ends lost 3 bases and 1 base respectively, with 18 bases between them. The germline V gene encodes CDR1 DFQATT and CDR2 SNEGSKA (reference sequence). The DNA for the CDR3 is TGCAGTGCTAGGGGCCCGGGACGCAAGGTCCAAGAGACCCAGTACTTC. This sequence encodes CSARGPGRKVQETQYF.

The chain has TRBV4-1 and TRBJ1-1; possible D gene TRBD1, 6 bases. The CDR3 covers 15 residues. CDR1 and CDR2 from the germline V gene are MGHRA and YSYEKL. V was pared by 0 bases and J by 5 bases, with 13 bases between. CDR3 sequence reads: CASSQEWGAGTEAFF. In nucleotides, the CDR3 is TGCGCCAGCAGCCAAGAATGGGGGGCTGGGACTGAAGCTTTCTTT.

This clonotype has a count of ten or more. The chain links TRBV5-1 to TRBJ2-1; D is unresolved. Germline V gene sequence: CDR1 SGHRS, CDR2 YFSETQ. Between the trimmed V and J ends, which lost 0 bases and 6 bases, there was a span of 7 bases. The CDR3 loop spans 13 amino acids. The CDR3 reads CASSLVATNEQFF. In nucleotides, the CDR3 is TGCGCCAGCAGCTTGGTGGCTACCAATGAGCAGTTCTTC.

This clonotype was detected ten times or more. The chain uses TRBV5-1 and TRBJ2-3; possibly TRBD1 for D (6 bases). Trimming pared 3 bases from V and 4 bases from J, leaving 12 bases between. Germline CDR1 reads SGHRS; CDR2 reads YFSETQ. The CDR3 loop spans 14 amino acids. The CDR3 DNA is TGCGCCAGCAGCTACAGGGAAGCGTCAGATACGCAGTATTTT. This sequence encodes CASSYREASDTQYF.

This clonotype has at least ten counts. The V call is TRBV20-1, the J call TRBJ2-7; D perhaps matches TRBD2 (5 bases). V was shortened by 2 bases and J by 4 bases, with 12 bases between the two germline ends. Germline V CDR1 and CDR2: DFQATT, SNEGSKA (reference sequence). CDR3 length: 13 residues. CDR3 nucleotide sequence: TGCAGTGCTAGATGGGAGTCCGGTTACGAGCAGTACTTC. Translation gives CSARWESGYEQYF.

This rearrangement joins TRBV7-9 to TRBJ2-7; 7 nucleotides line up with TRBD1. V shed 5 bases and J 3 bases; nucleotides not matched to a gene: 13. The germline V gene has CDR1 SEHNR and CDR2 FQNEAQ (reference sequence). The CDR3 runs to 16 residues. For the CDR3, the DNA is TGTGCCAGCAGCCCAAAGGACAGGTTGGTCGACTACGAGCAGTACTTC. Amino acids: CASSPKDRLVDYEQYF.

The chain employs TRBV20-1 and TRBJ1-2; 7 nucleotides match TRBD1. This CDR3 is 19 amino acids long. Germline values: CDR1 DFQATT, CDR2 SNEGSKA (reference sequence). V shed 3 bases, J shed 0 bases, and the junction held 19 bases outside the gene matches. DNA of the CDR3: TGCAGTGCTAGCTTTAGAGATCCCGGGAACGACAGGGCTAACTATGGCTACACCTTC. Protein sequence: CSASFRDPGNDRANYGYTF.

This clonotype has a count of ten or more. The genes are TRBV7-9 and TRBJ2-1; D unclear. The V gene lost 0 bases and the J gene lost 1 base, with 10 bases spanning the gap. Germline V gene data show CDR1 as SEHNR and CDR2 as FQNEAQ (reference sequence). This CDR3 has 16 residues. CDR3 nucleotide sequence: TGTGCCAGCAGCTTAGCGCCGGCGGAATCCTACAATGAGCAGTTCTTC. It yields the protein CASSLAPAESYNEQFF. Using reference TRBV7-9 and TRBJ2-1 for the parts outside the CDR3, the full variable domain is DTGVSQNPRHKITKRGQNVTFRCDPISEHNRLYWYRQTLGQGPEFLTYFQNEAQLEKSRLLSDRFSAERPKGSFSTLEIQRTEQGDSAMYLCASSLAPAESYNEQFFGPGTRLTVL.

There are a few counts of this clonotype. The chain has TRBV6-5 and TRBJ2-5; 11 bases line up with TRBD2. This CDR3 region has 17 residues. CDR1 MNHEY and CDR2 SVGAGI come from the germline V gene. V gave up 0 bases and J gave up 4 bases; unmatched junction bases: 7. CDR3 amino acids: CASSYSLAGGRPETQYF. CDR3 DNA sequence: TGTGCCAGCAGTTACTCTTTAGCGGGGGGGAGGCCAGAGACCCAGTACTTC.

There are a few counts of this clonotype. The J gene is TRBJ2-6, the V gene TRBV6-4; D is unclear. CDR1 is MRHNA and CDR2 is SNTAGT in the germline V gene. V lost 3 bases, J lost 0 bases, and 6 bases lay in between. CDR3 length equals 15 residues. The CDR3 loop reads CASSEQISGANVLTF. As DNA, the CDR3 is TGTGCCAGCAGTGAACAGATCTCTGGGGCCAACGTCCTGACTTTC.

CDR3 in DNA: TGTGCCAGCAGGAGGACTAGCGGGAGTGGCACCGGGGAGCTGTTTTTT. The encoded protein is CASRRTSGSGTGELFF. This chain connects TRBV28 to TRBJ2-2, with TRBD2 matching 13 bases. CDR1 and CDR2 (germline): MDHEN, SYDVKM. This CDR3 contains 16 residues. V was pared by 6 bases and J by 4 bases, with 5 bases of the junction left unmatched.

This rearrangement joins TRBV6-2 or TRBV6-3 to TRBJ2-1; D call uncertain. CDR1 MNHEY and CDR2 SVGEGT come from the germline V gene. Trimming pared 6 bases from V and 2 bases from J, leaving 8 bases between. The CDR3 is 13 amino acids. The CDR3 spells CASRIPAYNEQFF. The CDR3 region has the DNA TGTGCCAGCAGAATCCCCGCCTACAATGAGCAGTTCTTC.

A remark on this clonotype: A read error may explain this, as a much larger clone is one base away. V gene TRBV11-1 combines with J gene TRBJ2-5; D is ambiguous. The germline V and J ends were trimmed by 7 bases and 4 bases, with 7 bases remaining between them. CDR1 is SGHAT, CDR2 FQDESV, per germline (reference sequence). This CDR3 region has 11 residues. CDR3 nucleotides: TGTGCCAGCAACCCCGCAGAGACCCAGTACTTC. Protein sequence: CASNPAETQYF.

This clonotype has at least ten counts. The genes are TRBV12-3 or TRBV12-4 and TRBJ1-5; D is perhaps TRBD1 (5 bases). Trimming took 5 bases from V and 4 from J, leaving 12 bases between them. The CDR3 has 14 amino acids. The CDR3 nucleotides are TGTGCCAGCAGTCAATGGGGCAGAAATCAGCCCCAGCATTTT. It encodes CASSQWGRNQPQHF.

This clonotype was seen more than once but under ten times. This chain links TRBV9 with TRBJ2-1; TRBD2 is a possible D gene (5 bases). Germline CDR1 SGDLS, CDR2 YYNGEE. The germline V and J ends were trimmed by 3 bases and 4 bases, with 14 bases remaining between them. The CDR3 has 15 amino acids. The chain's CDR3 is CASSGELLIYNEQFF. CDR3 bases: TGTGCCAGCAGCGGGGAGCTCTTGATATACAATGAGCAGTTCTTC.

This clonotype was counted many times. The rearrangement uses TRBV12-3 or TRBV12-4 and TRBJ1-2, with D unresolved. The CDR3 has 15 residues. The germline V and J ends were trimmed by 2 bases and 0 bases, with 10 bases remaining between them. Here the CDR3 reads CASSLLGRANYGYTF. CDR3 coding DNA: TGTGCCAGCAGTTTACTTGGACGGGCTAACTATGGCTACACCTTC.

This clonotype has ten or more counts. The J gene is TRBJ1-5, the V gene TRBV20-1; a possible D gene is TRBD1 (5 bases). CDR1 is DFQATT and CDR2 is SNEGSKA in the germline V gene (reference sequence). The V gene lost 3 bases and the J gene lost 7 bases, with 13 bases spanning the gap. This CDR3 comprises 13 residues. The CDR3 DNA reads as TGCAGTGCTAGGGCCCTGGGGGGACAGCCCCAGCATTTT. This gives the protein CSARALGGQPQHF.

There are many counts of this clonotype. The V and J genes are TRBV28 and TRBJ2-1, with 10 positions matching TRBD2. The CDR3 is 16 residues long. Germline assignment: CDR1 MDHEN and CDR2 SYDVKM. With 3 bases clipped from V and 6 bases from J, the junction kept 8 bases outside the gene matches. This chain's CDR3 is CASSLGASGRGNEQFF. CDR3 sequence (DNA): TGTGCCAGCAGTTTGGGGGCTAGCGGGAGAGGCAATGAGCAGTTCTTC.

This clonotype appeared a few times. The chain is built from TRBV14 and TRBJ2-7; D gene ambiguous. The germline gives CDR1 SGHDN, CDR2 FVKESK. Trimming took off 1 base at V and 9 bases at J, with 16 bases between the two ends. The CDR3 length is 14 residues. This CDR3 reads CASSQVGPVGGQYF. In DNA form, the CDR3 reads TGTGCCAGCAGCCAAGTAGGTCCGGTAGGCGGGCAGTACTTC.

The sample holds many counts of this clonotype. The CDR3 region has the DNA TGTGCCAGCAACCCGACAGGGGGCTATTCACCCCTCCACTTT. It is translated as CASNPTGGYSPLHF. The chain recombines TRBV12-3 or TRBV12-4 with TRBJ1-6, with 10 positions matching TRBD1. The CDR3 is 14 residues long. V was clipped by 7 bases and J by 8 bases; unmatched bases: 5.

This clonotype appeared a few times. The V and J genes are TRBV6-2 or TRBV6-3 and TRBJ2-1; a weak D match, TRBD2 (6 bases). This CDR3 is 16 amino acids long. Germline V gene sequence: CDR1 MNHEY, CDR2 SVGEGT. The V end was cut by 1 base, the J end by 4 bases, with 14 bases between. The CDR3 bases are TGTGCCAGCAGTTACTGGAGGGGCGCTGGGTACAATGAGCAGTTCTTC. Its protein product is CASSYWRGAGYNEQFF.

This clonotype was found many times. This sequence joins TRBV5-1 and TRBJ2-3; TRBD2 matches at 7 bases. The CDR3 is made up of 15 amino acids. V shed 4 bases, J shed 1 base, and the junction held 6 bases outside the gene matches. Germline V gene lookup returns CDR1 SGHRS and CDR2 YFSETQ. CDR3 region: CASSVPSGGTDTQYF. The CDR3 region has the DNA TGCGCCAGCAGCGTACCTAGCGGAGGCACAGATACGCAGTATTTT.

This chain connects TRBV5-1 to TRBJ2-5; TRBD2 matches at 7 bases. The germline V gene encodes CDR1 SGHRS and CDR2 YFSETQ. J lost 1 base, V lost 4 bases, and 4 bases had no gene match. The CDR3 is 14 amino acids. The chain's CDR3 is CASSKGTIQETQYF. In DNA, the CDR3 is TGCGCCAGCAGCAAGGGGACTATCCAAGAGACCCAGTACTTC.